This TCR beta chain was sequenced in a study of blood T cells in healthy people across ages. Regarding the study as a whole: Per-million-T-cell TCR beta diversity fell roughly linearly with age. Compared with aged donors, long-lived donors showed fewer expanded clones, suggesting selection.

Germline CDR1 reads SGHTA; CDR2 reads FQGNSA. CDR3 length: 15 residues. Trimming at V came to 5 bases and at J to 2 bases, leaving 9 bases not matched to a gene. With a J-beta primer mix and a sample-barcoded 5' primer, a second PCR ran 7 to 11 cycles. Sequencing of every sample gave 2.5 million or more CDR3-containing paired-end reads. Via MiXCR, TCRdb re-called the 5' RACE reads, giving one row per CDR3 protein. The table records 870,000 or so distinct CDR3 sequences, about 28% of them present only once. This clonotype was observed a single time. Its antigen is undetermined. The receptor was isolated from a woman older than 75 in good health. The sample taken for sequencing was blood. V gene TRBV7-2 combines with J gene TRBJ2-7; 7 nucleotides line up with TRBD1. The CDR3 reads CASSPNRGFTYEQYF. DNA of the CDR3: TGTGCCAGCAGCCCTAACAGGGGTTTCACCTACGAGCAGTACTTC.